The 30 T cell receptor beta chains in this list originate from one sample, sequenced in a study of T cell responses to AZD1222 COVID-19 vaccine. Generated by immunoSEQ multiplex PCR, the TCRdb table keeps only in-frame clones and is missing some. The table includes some 100,000 clones, around nine tenths detected once. The sequencing here drew on peripheral blood, taken on day 0 of AZD1222 vaccination. The receptors stem from an adult in good health.

The genes are TRBV5-1 and TRBJ1-3, with a possible D match to TRBD1 (6 bases). Germline V gene lookup returns CDR1 SGHRS and CDR2 YFSETQ. This CDR3 is built from 15 residues. V gave up 4 bases and J gave up 0 bases, with 11 bases separating them. The chain's CDR3 is CASSEQGYSGNTIYF. In DNA, the CDR3 is TGCGCCAGCAGCGAACAGGGTTACTCTGGAAACACCATATATTTT.

Only a few counts were recorded for this clone. This chain links TRBV5-4 with TRBJ1-6, with D possibly TRBD1 on 5 matching bases. Germline assignment: CDR1 SGHNT and CDR2 YYREEE (reference sequence). V was pared by 2 bases and J by 5 bases, with 8 bases between. CDR3 length: 14 residues. CDR3 sequence: CASSFGGNNSPLHF. In DNA form, the CDR3 reads TGTGCCAGCAGCTTCGGGGGAAATAATTCACCCCTCCACTTT.

J is TRBJ2-2 and V is TRBV24-1; D perhaps matches TRBD1 (5 bases). Germline-derived CDR1 and CDR2 are KGHDR and SFDVKD. V lost 5 bases to trimming and J lost 6 bases, with 9 bases between them. The CDR3 sequence is 13 residues long. As DNA, the CDR3 is TGTGCCACCAGTGCAGGGCGTCCCGGGGAGCTGTTTTTT. The encoded protein is CATSAGRPGELFF.

This clone appeared a single time. The chain has TRBV2 and TRBJ2-1, with a possible D match to TRBD1 (5 bases). The length of the CDR3 is 13 residues. Germline-derived CDR1 and CDR2 are SNHLY and FYNNEI. V was cut by 6 bases and J by 7 bases, with 13 bases left in between. CDR3 nucleotides: TGTGCCAGCAGCGAACAGGTTTTTAATGAGCAGTTCTTC. Translation: CASSEQVFNEQFF.

The genes are TRBV4-3 and TRBJ1-2, with unresolved D. Trimming cost V 0 bases and J 0 bases, with 8 bases left between them. Looked up from germline, CDR1 is LGHNA and CDR2 is YSLEER. The CDR3 contains 15 residues. DNA for the CDR3: TGCGCCAGCAGCCAAGATTGGTTAGCTAACTATGGCTACACCTTC. Translation: CASSQDWLANYGYTF.

The V gene is TRBV29-1, the J gene TRBJ2-3; D call uncertain. The CDR3 totals 13 residues. Germline CDR1 and CDR2: SQVTM and ANQGSEA. Between the trimmed V and J ends, which lost 3 bases and 0 bases, there was a span of 7 bases. The CDR3 DNA follows: TGCAGCGTTGATGATACTAGCACAGATACGCAGTATTTT. It specifies CSVDDTSTDTQYF.

The rearrangement links TRBV7-9 to TRBJ1-2; TRBD1 matches at 8 bases. Germline assignment: CDR1 SEHNR and CDR2 FQNEAQ (reference sequence). The length of the CDR3 is 17 residues. J gave up 3 bases and V 0 bases, and 9 bases lay outside the gene matches. CDR3 nucleotides: TGTGCCAGCAGCTTAGCCGTCGGACAGGGATCCCACTATGGCTACACCTTC. The encoded protein is CASSLAVGQGSHYGYTF. The whole variable domain, remainder taken from reference TRBV7-9 and TRBJ1-2, is DTGVSQNPRHKITKRGQNVTFRCDPISEHNRLYWYRQTLGQGPEFLTYFQNEAQLEKSRLLSDRFSAERPKGSFSTLEIQRTEQGDSAMYLCASSLAVGQGSHYGYTFGSGTRLTVV.

The chain recombines TRBV29-1 with TRBJ2-5, with a possible D match to TRBD2 (6 bases). CDR3 length: 14 residues. Germline V gene lookup returns CDR1 SQVTM and CDR2 ANQGSEA. V was pared by 4 bases and J by 5 bases, with 17 bases between. DNA of the CDR3: TGCAGCGTTGGGTTGGGGTCTAGCGAGGAGACCCAGTACTTC. Translation: CSVGLGSSEETQYF.

The V and J genes are TRBV19 and TRBJ2-3; D uncertain. Germline V gives CDR1 LNHDA, CDR2 SQIVND (reference sequence). V was clipped by 8 bases and J by 2 bases, with 17 bases between them. The CDR3 has 15 residues. This CDR3 is CASQDGPHPTDTQYF. As DNA, the CDR3 is TGTGCCAGTCAGGACGGACCCCACCCCACAGATACGCAGTATTTT. The full variable domain, rest sourced from reference TRBV19 and TRBJ2-3, is DGGITQSPKYLFRKEGQNVTLSCEQNLNHDAMYWYRQDPGQGLRLIYYSQIVNDFQKGDIAEGYSVSREKKESFPLTVTSAQKNPTAFYLCASQDGPHPTDTQYFGPGTRLTVL.

The chain uses TRBV11-1 and TRBJ1-1, with TRBD1 as a possible D gene (5 bases). Between the trimmed V and J ends, which lost 2 bases and 1 base, there was a span of 8 bases. This CDR3 is 14 amino acids long. The germline CDR1 and CDR2 sequences are SGHAT and FQDESV (reference sequence). Here the CDR3 DNA reads TGTGCCAGCAGCTTAAAGGGGCCGAACACTGAAGCTTTCTTT. Its protein is CASSLKGPNTEAFF.

This rearrangement joins TRBV28 to TRBJ1-2; D is unclear. This CDR3 spans 14 amino acids. Per the germline V gene, CDR1 is MDHEN and CDR2 is SYDVKM. Trimming left V 5 bases short and J 0 bases short, with 10 bases between. The CDR3 DNA sequence: TGTGCCAGCAGTCCGGACGGGACTAACTATGGCTACACCTTC. It encodes CASSPDGTNYGYTF.

CDR3 DNA sequence: TGCGCCAGCAGCGCAGGGAACACCGGGGAGCTGTTTTTT. Translated, it gives CASSAGNTGELFF. The chain employs TRBV5-1 and TRBJ2-2; D not resolved. CDR1 is SGHRS and CDR2 is YFSETQ in the germline V gene. The CDR3 contains 13 residues. Trimming removed 4 bases from V and 1 base from J, with 5 bases in between.

This clone has only one observation. The V gene is TRBV7-6, the J gene TRBJ1-1; weak D call: TRBD1 (6 bases). Per germline, CDR1 SGHVS and CDR2 FNYEAQ. V was pared by 2 bases and J by 2 bases, with 12 bases between. This CDR3 contains 15 residues. CDR3 in amino acids: CASSLMAQGNTEAFF. The DNA for the CDR3 is TGTGCCAGCAGCTTAATGGCACAGGGCAACACTGAAGCTTTCTTT.

This clone showed up just once. The chain uses TRBV5-4 and TRBJ1-2, with D possibly matching TRBD1 (6 bases). The V end was cut by 3 bases, the J end by 4 bases, with 16 bases between. This CDR3 region has 15 residues. Germline values: CDR1 SGHNT, CDR2 YYREEE (reference sequence). CDR3: CASSSPRGYGYGYTF. CDR3 sequence (DNA): TGTGCCAGCAGCTCCCCCAGGGGATATGGCTATGGCTACACCTTC.

The chain has TRBV2 and TRBJ2-7; TRBD1 matches 9 bases. Germline V gene data show CDR1 as SNHLY and CDR2 as FYNNEI. Germline trimming cut 7 bases from V and 5 bases from J; bases unmatched to any gene: 15. There are 16 residues in the CDR3. Written as DNA, the CDR3 is TGTGCCAGCACTGCTGATCCCGGGACAGGGTCCCACGAGCAGTACTTC. Its translation: CASTADPGTGSHEQYF.

This chain uses TRBV28 with TRBJ1-2, with D tentatively TRBD1 (5 bases). Germline assignment: CDR1 MDHEN and CDR2 SYDVKM. The CDR3 covers 16 residues. The ends were cut back, 6 bases at V and 2 bases at J, with 19 bases in the middle. CDR3 in amino acids: CASSETGRNINYGYTF. The CDR3 nucleotides read TGTGCCAGCAGCGAAACGGGACGCAACATAAACTATGGCTACACCTTC.

V is TRBV18 and J is TRBJ1-5; D is unresolved. The CDR3 extends over 14 amino acids. Trimming cost V 2 bases and J 2 bases, with 7 bases left between them. The germline V gene encodes CDR1 KGHSH and CDR2 LQKENI. CDR3 DNA: TGTGCCAGCTCACCAGTGGGAGGCAATCAGCCCCAGCATTTT. Encoded protein: CASSPVGGNQPQHF.

The chain recombines TRBV27 with TRBJ1-3; the D is unclear. Germline CDR1 reads MNHEY; CDR2 reads SMNVEV (reference sequence). The ends were cut back, 4 bases at V and 7 bases at J, with 11 bases in the middle. This CDR3 is built from 13 residues. In DNA form, the CDR3 reads TGTGCCAGCAGTTCGAAAATAGGGAACACCATATATTTT. This codes for CASSSKIGNTIYF.

The rearrangement uses TRBV27 and TRBJ1-1; a weak D match, TRBD1 (5 bases). V shed 1 base and J shed 6 bases, with 12 bases lying between them. The CDR3 is made up of 14 amino acids. Germline CDR1 and CDR2: MNHEY and SMNVEV (reference sequence). Here the CDR3 DNA reads TGTGCCAGCAGTTTATTTCAGGGTCGGGCTGAAGCTTTCTTT. This sequence encodes CASSLFQGRAEAFF.

The chain is built from TRBV1 and TRBJ2-7; TRBD2, the table's D call, lacks a check against the DNA. TRBV1 represents a pseudogene. The CDR3 sequence is 15 residues long. The CDR3 protein is CTSSQDRRTSDEQYF. As DNA, the CDR3 is TGCACCAGCAGCCAAGATCGAAGGACTAGCGACGAGCAGTACTTC.

This chain uses TRBV7-2 with TRBJ1-6; D gene ambiguous. V lost 8 bases and J 0 bases, leaving 11 bases between the germline ends. The CDR3 contains 15 residues. CDR1 is SGHTA, CDR2 FQGNSA, per germline. The chain's CDR3 is CASGKRSSYNSPLHF. The CDR3 DNA is TGTGCCAGCGGAAAAAGGAGCTCCTATAATTCACCCCTCCACTTT.

This rearrangement joins TRBV3-1 (or the pseudogene TRBV3-2) to TRBJ1-1, with D maybe TRBD1 (5 bases). Germline V lookup: CDR1 LGHDT, CDR2 YNNKEL (reference sequence). The CDR3 has 13 amino acids. Trimming pared 4 bases from V and 3 bases from J, leaving 9 bases between. DNA for the CDR3: TGTGCCAGCAGCCTACAGGAGTACACTGAAGCTTTCTTT. Translating it yields CASSLQEYTEAFF.

V and J are TRBV27 and TRBJ1-4; 9 nucleotides match TRBD1. CDR3 length equals 15 residues. CDR1 and CDR2 from the germline V gene are MNHEY and SMNVEV (reference sequence). Trimming took 3 bases from V and 7 from J; bases not matched to a gene: 6. The CDR3 reads CASSFTGGGGEKLFF. In nucleotides, the CDR3 is TGTGCCAGCAGTTTCACAGGGGGCGGTGGTGAAAAACTGTTTTTT.

This clone was observed a few times. The chain combines TRBV3-1 (or the pseudogene TRBV3-2) with TRBJ2-3; 13 positions match TRBD2. The CDR3 covers 19 residues. The V gene's germline CDR1 is LGHDT and CDR2 YNNKEL (reference sequence). The J segment lost 5 bases and the V segment lost 0 bases, leaving 11 bases of the junction unmatched. This chain's CDR3 is CASSQDSTSGRAKGDTQYF. CDR3 in DNA: TGTGCCAGCAGCCAAGATTCAACTAGCGGGAGGGCCAAGGGAGATACGCAGTATTTT.

This rearrangement joins TRBV29-1 to TRBJ2-1; the match to TRBD2 covers 7 bases. Germline trimming cut 4 bases from V and 5 bases from J; bases unmatched to any gene: 5. The germline CDR1 and CDR2 sequences are SQVTM and ANQGSEA. CDR3 length: 13 residues. This CDR3 reads CSVGRGNNNEQFF. DNA for the CDR3: TGCAGCGTTGGGCGGGGGAATAACAATGAGCAGTTCTTC.

The gene calls are TRBV27 and TRBJ2-5, with D maybe TRBD2 (6 bases). The V end was cut by 5 bases, the J end by 7 bases, with 17 bases between. Per the germline V gene, CDR1 is MNHEY and CDR2 is SMNVEV (reference sequence). CDR3 length: 14 residues. This CDR3 reads CASSPEGRIVTQYF. The CDR3 DNA follows: TGTGCCAGCAGTCCCGAAGGGAGGATTGTGACCCAGTACTTC.

The rearrangement links TRBV27 to TRBJ1-1, with 7 bases that match TRBD1. The CDR3 totals 14 residues. With V trimmed by 4 bases and J by 4 bases, 6 bases remained unmatched. Germline lookup yields CDR1 MNHEY and CDR2 SMNVEV (reference sequence). For the CDR3, the DNA is TGTGCCAGCAGTTCAAGACAGGGATTCACTGAAGCTTTCTTT. This translates into CASSSRQGFTEAFF.

A single count supports this clone. This CDR3 reads CASSFARTSGELGETQYF. The CDR3 DNA reads TGCGCCAGCAGCTTCGCTCGGACTAGCGGGGAACTGGGAGAGACCCAGTACTTC. The J gene is TRBJ2-5, the V gene TRBV5-1, with 12 bases lining up with TRBD2. This CDR3 region has 18 residues. With 2 bases clipped from V and 4 bases from J, the junction kept 12 bases outside the gene matches. CDR1 and CDR2 from the germline V gene are SGHRS and YFSETQ.

This clone was seen more than once but under ten times. The J gene is TRBJ2-2, the V gene TRBV27; TRBD2 matches 8 bases. Germline trimming cut 2 bases from V and 8 bases from J; bases unmatched to any gene: 4. The CDR3 is 14 amino acids. Germline V gene lookup returns CDR1 MNHEY and CDR2 SMNVEV (reference sequence). Here the CDR3 reads CASSLGGGTGELFF. As DNA, the CDR3 is TGTGCCAGCAGTTTAGGCGGGGGGACGGGGGAGCTGTTTTTT.

The chain combines TRBV12-3 or TRBV12-4 with TRBJ1-1; D gene unclear. V lost 5 bases, J lost 4 bases, and 8 bases lay in between. This CDR3 is built from 12 residues. The chain's CDR3 is CASSNTLTEAFF. The CDR3 DNA is TGTGCCAGCAGTAACACCCTCACTGAAGCTTTCTTT.